The next 10 T cell receptor beta chains were all read from a single sample in a study of shared clonotypes between healthy human individuals. CD45RO-negative, CCR7-selected cells formed the naive CD8 fraction, which excluded terminally differentiated effector memory CD45RA+ cells. Using immunoSEQ multiplex PCR, the repertoire was profiled, and TCRdb retains in-frame clones only, with some absent. The table has hundreds of thousands of clones, roughly 94% seen once. Sequenced: naive CD8+ T cells sorted from blood. These receptors originate from a man aged 30-40 years in good health.

The chain joins TRBV18 to TRBJ1-5; tentative D call: TRBD1 (6 bases). V was pared by 2 bases and J by 3 bases, with 11 bases between. The germline gives CDR1 KGHSH, CDR2 LQKENI. The CDR3 is 15 amino acids. The CDR3: CASSPKGQNNQPQHF. The CDR3 coding sequence is TGTGCCAGCTCACCAAAAGGACAGAACAATCAGCCCCAGCATTTT.

The rearrangement uses TRBV9 and TRBJ2-1; D not certain. Germline V gives CDR1 SGDLS, CDR2 YYNGEE. V gave up 4 bases and J gave up 6 bases, with 14 bases separating them. CDR3 length: 14 residues. This chain's CDR3 is CASSLTGGLNEQFF. CDR3 bases: TGTGCCAGCAGCCTAACCGGCGGTCTCAATGAGCAGTTCTTC. The variable domain in full, with the rest retrieved from reference TRBV9 and TRBJ2-1, is DSGVTQTPKHLITATGQRVTLRCSPRSGDLSVYWYQQSLDQGLQFLIQYYNGEERAKGNILERFSAQQFPDLHSELNLSSLELGDSALYFCASSLTGGLNEQFFGPGTRLTVL.

The sample holds one count of this clone. The rearrangement links TRBV7-2 to TRBJ2-7; 11 bases align to TRBD2. The V segment lost 5 bases and the J segment 0 bases; nucleotides outside the gene matches: 3. The CDR3 is made up of 15 amino acids. CDR1 is SGHTA and CDR2 is FQGNSA in the germline V gene. CDR3 bases: TGTGCCAGCAGCCTTAGCGGGAGGGGCTCCTACGAGCAGTACTTC. This translates into CASSLSGRGSYEQYF.

The CDR3 sequence is CASSGDRGAYNEQFF. CDR3 coding DNA: TGTGCCAGCAGTGGCGACAGGGGGGCCTACAATGAGCAGTTCTTC. This chain connects TRBV2 to TRBJ2-1; 9 positions agree with TRBD1. Looked up from germline, CDR1 is SNHLY and CDR2 is FYNNEI. CDR3 length: 15 amino acids. V lost 4 bases to trimming and J lost 2 bases; unmatched junction nucleotides: 3.

The gene calls are TRBV28 and TRBJ1-5; no clear D. Germline V gene sequence: CDR1 MDHEN, CDR2 SYDVKM. CDR3 size: 15 residues. V was pared by 3 bases and J by 0 bases, with 9 bases between. The CDR3 nucleotides read TGTGCCAGCAGTTTCTCGGGATATAGCAATCAGCCCCAGCATTTT. This codes for CASSFSGYSNQPQHF.

This clone appeared a single time. The genes are TRBV4-1 and TRBJ1-2; possibly TRBD1 for D (5 bases). CDR1 is MGHRA, CDR2 YSYEKL, per germline. This CDR3 spans 14 amino acids. Trimming took off 1 base at V and 4 bases at J, with 10 bases between the two ends. The CDR3 here is CASSQGGGAYGYTF. CDR3 coding DNA: TGCGCCAGCAGCCAAGGCGGGGGAGCCTATGGCTACACCTTC.

This sequence joins TRBV7-9 and TRBJ2-2; no clear D. Trimming removed 4 bases from V and 7 bases from J, with 7 bases in between. Germline V CDR1 and CDR2: SEHNR, FQNEAQ (reference sequence). The CDR3 spans 12 residues. CDR3 sequence: CASSSGLGELFF. The CDR3 DNA reads TGTGCCAGCAGCTCCGGGCTCGGGGAGCTGTTTTTT. The full variable domain, with the rest looked up from reference TRBV7-9 and TRBJ2-2, is DTGVSQNPRHKITKRGQNVTFRCDPISEHNRLYWYRQTLGQGPEFLTYFQNEAQLEKSRLLSDRFSAERPKGSFSTLEIQRTEQGDSAMYLCASSSGLGELFFGEGSRLTVL.

The chain is built from TRBV25-1 and TRBJ2-7, with TRBD1 matching over 8 bases. CDR3 length equals 14 residues. The J segment lost 11 bases and the V segment lost 4 bases, leaving 13 bases of the junction unmatched. In germline, CDR1 is MGHDK, CDR2 SYGVNS. The CDR3 is CASSAPTLSTGEYF. CDR3 nucleotides: TGTGCCAGCAGTGCCCCTACTCTTTCGACAGGGGAGTACTTC.

The chain links TRBV30 to TRBJ1-5; D not certain. CDR3 size: 12 residues. Germline V gene lookup returns CDR1 GTSNPN and CDR2 SVGIG (reference sequence). V was pared by 8 bases and J by 4 bases, with 12 bases between. Here the CDR3 DNA reads TGTGCCGCCTCGAGAGGGAATCAGCCCCAGCATTTT. It yields the protein CAASRGNQPQHF.

The V gene is TRBV19, the J gene TRBJ2-7; 11 nucleotides line up with TRBD2. Unmatched junction bases numbered 6, after V lost 4 bases and J lost 1 base. This CDR3 is 16 amino acids long. The germline V gene encodes CDR1 LNHDA and CDR2 SQIVND (reference sequence). CDR3: CASSTEGLAGSYEQYF. CDR3 in DNA: TGTGCCAGTAGTACAGAAGGACTAGCGGGTTCCTACGAGCAGTACTTC.